Each of the 15 T cell receptor beta chains below was sequenced from the same sample in a study of tumor-infiltrating lymphocytes in primary liver carcinoma. Germline DNA was extracted alongside blood RNA, which was obtained from unsorted whole blood. Total RNA (roughly 530 ng) served as template for TCR beta cDNA synthesis primed by a constant-region primer. Sequencing libraries for TCR beta derived from three nested multiplex PCR rounds that used slightly modified ARM-PCR. TRBV1-TRBV30 forward primers paired with a C-beta reverse primer were used in the first two PCR rounds, which ran 9 to 10 cycles each. TCRdb reprocessed the multiplex PCR reads with MiXCR, giving one entry per CDR3 protein. The sample holds about 310,000 distinct CDR3 sequences, approximately 60% seen once. Material: peripheral blood. The receptor set was obtained from a man between 40 and 49 years old with primary liver carcinoma and hepatitis B virus infection.

As for this clonotype: Its ends do not fully match the called genes, so a read error is possible. The CDR3: CASSLGQLYSEQFF. The CDR3 DNA reads TGTGCCAGCAGCTTGGGGCAACTTTACAGTGAGCAGTTCTTC. This chain connects TRBV5-4 to TRBJ2-1; no definite D call. CDR3 length: 14 amino acids. Germline V CDR1 and CDR2: SGHNT, YYREEE (reference sequence).

With respect to this clonotype: The germline gene is not matched at one end of the junction; a read error may be the cause. The chain couples TRBV11-2 to TRBJ2-1; D may be TRBD2 (7 bases). Looked up from germline, CDR1 is SGHAT and CDR2 is FQNNGV. The CDR3 runs to 16 residues. CDR3 nucleotides: TGTGCCAGCAGCCGGGGGGTAGGGGGAAGTTACAATGAGCATTTCTTC. It is translated as CASSRGVGGSYNEHFF. Full variable domain (missing parts from reference TRBV11-2 and TRBJ2-1): EAGVAQSPRYKIIEKRQSVAFWCNPISGHATLYWYQQILGQGPKLLIQFQNNGVVDDSQLPKDRFSAERLKGVDSTLKIQPAKLEDSAVYLCASSRGVGGSYNEHFFGPGTRLTVL.

Note on this clonotype: A read error is possible here, since a much larger clone lies one base away. This chain uses TRBV6-5 with TRBJ2-2, with 11 bases identical to TRBD1. Trimming cost V 8 bases and J 5 bases; bases outside gene matches: 10. CDR3 length equals 16 residues. The germline CDR1 and CDR2 sequences are MNHEY and SVGAGI. The CDR3 loop is CASCRGQGVRTGELFF. The CDR3 DNA follows: TGTGCCAGCTGTAGGGGACAGGGGGTTCGGACCGGGGAGCTGTTTTTT.

The V call is TRBV10-3, the J call TRBJ2-7; 8 nucleotides align to TRBD1. Germline loops: CDR1 ENHRY, CDR2 SYGVKD. The CDR3 is made up of 14 amino acids. With 8 bases clipped from V and 5 bases from J, the junction kept 11 bases outside the gene matches. The CDR3 loop is CAIGTDRGRNEQYF. The CDR3 DNA follows: TGTGCCATCGGTACCGACAGGGGAAGGAACGAGCAGTACTTC.

This clonotype was seen more than once but under ten times. The V and J genes are TRBV5-4 and TRBJ2-2, with TRBD2 identical over 10 bases. Germline loops: CDR1 SGHNT, CDR2 YYREEE (reference sequence). The V segment lost 2 bases and the J segment 7 bases; nucleotides outside the gene matches: 5. This CDR3 contains 15 residues. CDR3 amino acids: CASSLAGGFGGELFF. The DNA of the CDR3 is TGTGCCAGCAGCTTAGCGGGAGGGTTTGGCGGGGAGCTGTTTTTT.

This clonotype was recorded many times. V usage is TRBV29-1 and J usage is TRBJ2-5, with a possible D match to TRBD2 (6 bases). CDR3 size: 13 residues. V lost 0 bases and J lost 1, with 6 bases in between. CDR1 and CDR2 (germline): SQVTM, ANQGSEA. In DNA, the CDR3 is TGCAGCGTTGAAGAGGGGGGCCAAGAGACCCAGTACTTC. Protein sequence: CSVEEGGQETQYF.

In this sample, this clonotype turned up once. A read error may explain this, as a much larger clone is one base away. The chain employs TRBV7-9 and TRBJ2-2; 14 bases are a match to TRBD2. The CDR3 has 15 amino acids. Germline values: CDR1 SEHNR, CDR2 FQNEAQ (reference sequence). The ends lost 6 bases at V and 8 bases at J; junction bases unmatched: 5. The CDR3 sequence: CASRGLAGAPGELFF. CDR3 DNA: TGTGCCAGCAGGGGACTAGCGGGAGCGCCGGGGGAGCTGTTTTTT. Supplemented by reference TRBV7-9 and TRBJ2-2, the full variable domain reads DTGVSQNPRHKITKRGQNVTFRCDPISEHNRLYWYRQTLGQGPEFLTYFQNEAQLEKSRLLSDRFSAERPKGSFSTLEIQRTEQGDSAMYLCASRGLAGAPGELFFGEGSRLTVL.

In its sample, this clonotype was seen many times. The genes are TRBV5-6 and TRBJ2-7, with D tentatively TRBD2 (5 bases). The CDR3 is 16 residues long. The V and J ends lost 5 bases and 2 bases respectively, with 20 bases between them. CDR1 and CDR2 (germline): SGHDT, YYEEEE. The CDR3: CASRGRLAGAAYEQYF. For the CDR3, the DNA is TGTGCCAGCAGGGGCAGGTTGGCGGGTGCTGCCTACGAGCAGTACTTC.

Notes on this clonotype: A much bigger clone sits one base away, suggesting this may be a read error. V gene TRBV29-1 combines with J gene TRBJ1-2; 9 bases align to TRBD1. CDR1 and CDR2 (germline): SQVTM, ANQGSEA. The CDR3 extends over 15 amino acids. V lost 7 bases and J lost 10; bases outside the gene matches: 19. This CDR3 is CSAQGGQGSKHDYTF. For the CDR3, the DNA is TGCAGCGCCCAGGGGGGACAGGGAAGTAAGCATGACTACACCTTC.

Details on this clonotype: Lacking the conserved final phenylalanine or tryptophan, this CDR3 likely reflects a read error. The rearrangement links TRBV14 to TRBJ2-2, with D possibly TRBD2 on 5 matching bases. Germline CDR1 reads SGHDN; CDR2 reads FVKESK. Trimming shortened V by 4 bases and J by 1 base, and 10 bases separated the two germline ends. The CDR3 spans 15 residues. CDR3 protein: CASSLQLGNTGELFL. The CDR3 region has the DNA TGTGCCAGCAGCCTACAACTAGGGAACACCGGGGAGCTGTTTCTT.

Details on this clonotype: A much larger clonotype is one base distant, so this may be a read error. This chain connects TRBV5-5 to TRBJ2-1, with D perhaps TRBD2 (6 bases). This CDR3 is built from 16 residues. Germline V lookup: CDR1 SGHKS, CDR2 YYEKEE (reference sequence). V lost 0 bases, J lost 4 bases, and 14 bases lay in between. Written as DNA, the CDR3 is TGTGCCAGCAGCTTGGATGGGAGTAGCGGTTACAATGAGCAGTTCTTC. It translates to CASSLDGSSGYNEQFF.

With respect to this clonotype: The CDR3 ends on some other residue instead of the conserved phenylalanine or tryptophan, so this is likely a read error. Written as DNA, the CDR3 is TGTGCCAGCAGCCCCAGTAGGGGGTCAGAGACCCAGTACATC. Its protein is CASSPSRGSETQYI. V gene TRBV12-3 or TRBV12-4 combines with J gene TRBJ2-5; D possibly corresponds to TRBD1 (6 bases). The ends were cut back, 6 bases at V and 4 bases at J, with 15 bases in the middle. The CDR3 has 14 amino acids.

Ten or more counts support this clonotype. J is TRBJ1-5 and V is TRBV4-1, with D unclear. This CDR3 is built from 14 residues. CDR1 and CDR2 from the germline V gene are MGHRA and YSYEKL. The V end lost 1 base, the J end lost 5 bases, and 9 bases lay between the germline ends. The CDR3 region is CASSQGPSDQPQHF. CDR3 in DNA: TGCGCCAGCAGCCAAGGGCCGTCGGATCAGCCCCAGCATTTT.

The chain couples TRBV2 to TRBJ2-3, with 7 bases matching TRBD1. Germline CDR1 and CDR2: SNHLY and FYNNEI. With 6 bases clipped from V and 4 bases from J, the junction kept 4 bases outside the gene matches. The CDR3 loop spans 13 amino acids. The CDR3 region is CASRGDRPDTQYF. The CDR3 DNA follows: TGTGCCAGCAGGGGGGACAGACCAGATACGCAGTATTTT.

Remarks on this clonotype: Being one base from a much bigger clone, this may be a read error. The chain uses TRBV6-1 and TRBJ1-4, with D uncertain. This CDR3 is built from 15 residues. Germline-derived CDR1 and CDR2 are MNHNS and SASEGT. The DNA of the CDR3 is TGTCCCAGCAGTGAAACCCTTGGACTAAATGAAAAACTGTTTTTT. Protein: CPSSETLGLNEKLFF.